This TCR beta chain is from a study of control samples from healthy donors and cancer patients. Sequencing was performed with immunoSEQ multiplex PCR; in TCRdb, only in-frame clones are kept and a portion is missing. This table holds under 200,000 clones, 75% to 95% found once. CDR3 size: 15 residues. Germline V gene data show CDR1 as MDHEN and CDR2 as SYDVKM. The germline V and J ends were trimmed by 4 bases and 0 bases, with 10 bases remaining between them. This TCR was recovered from a woman aged 25 to 45 in good health. The J gene is TRBJ2-4, the V gene TRBV28, with D uncertain. Source material: blood. CDR3 region: CASSSFRLAKNIQYF. CDR3 bases: TGTGCCAGCAGTTCCTTCCGGTTAGCCAAAAACATTCAGTACTTC.